This TCR beta chain originates from a study of T cells in localized non-small cell lung cancer. Study observations and caveats: Heterogeneity stays possible, as sequencing covered only one tumor region. Uninvolved adjacent lung showed the highest T cell clonality, exceeding tumor.

Here immunoSEQ multiplex PCR was the method, and the copy in TCRdb shows in-frame clones only, minus some. The sample carries about 30,000 clones, about 88% recorded once. Turning to this clone: What it binds is unknown.

This CDR3 spans 12 amino acids. The germline CDR1 and CDR2 sequences are SGHKS and YYEKEE (reference sequence). Trimming cost V 4 bases and J 3 bases, with 7 bases left between them. Sample: peripheral blood, taken before any cancer treatment. The chain carries TRBV5-5 and TRBJ1-1; D is uncertain. The clonotype was recovered from a woman aged 35-75 years with stage I lung adenocarcinoma. CDR3 protein: CASSTLDTEAFF. The DNA of the CDR3 is TGTGCCAGCAGCACACTAGACACTGAAGCTTTCTTT.